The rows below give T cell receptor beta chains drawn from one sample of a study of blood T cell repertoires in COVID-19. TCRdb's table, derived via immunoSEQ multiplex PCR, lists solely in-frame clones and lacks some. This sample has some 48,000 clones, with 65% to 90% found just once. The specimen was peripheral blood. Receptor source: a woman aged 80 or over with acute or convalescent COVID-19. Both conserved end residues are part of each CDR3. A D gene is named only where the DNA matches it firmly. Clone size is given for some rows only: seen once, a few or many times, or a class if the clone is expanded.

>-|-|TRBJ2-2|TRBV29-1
TGCAGCGTTGTTTGGCAGTCGAACACCGGGGAGCTGTTTTTT
CSVVWQSNTGELFF
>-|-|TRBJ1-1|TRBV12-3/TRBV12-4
TGTGCCAGCAGGAACAGGGAAGAAGCTTTCTTT
CASRNREEAFF
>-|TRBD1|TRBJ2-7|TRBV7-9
TGTGCCAGCAGCCCGGGACAGGGGGCGGGTGAGCAGTACTTC
CASSPGQGAGEQYF
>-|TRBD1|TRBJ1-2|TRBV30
TGTGCCTGCTATGACAGGGGAGCTAACTATGGCTACACCTTC
CACYDRGANYGYTF
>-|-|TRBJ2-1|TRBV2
TGTGCCAGCAGTCAAACTAGCACCCTTGGGTATGAGCAGTTCTTC
CASSQTSTLGYEQFF
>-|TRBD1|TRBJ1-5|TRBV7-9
TGTGCCAGCAGCTTAGGTGACAGGGGGAATCAGCCCCAGCATTTT
CASSLGDRGNQPQHF
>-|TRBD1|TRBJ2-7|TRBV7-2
TGTGCCAGCAGCTTCCGGGACAGAGTGCAGTACTTC
CASSFRDRVQYF
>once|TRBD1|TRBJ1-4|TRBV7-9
TGTGCCAGCAGCTTACCCCCCGGACAGGCCTCAACTAATGAAAAACTGTTTTTT
CASSLPPGQASTNEKLFF
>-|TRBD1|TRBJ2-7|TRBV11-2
TGTGCCAGCAGCTCAGGGGGATGGACCTACGAGCAGTACTTC
CASSSGGWTYEQYF
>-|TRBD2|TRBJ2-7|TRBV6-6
TGTGCCAGCAGTTACGGGGCGGGGGTTCGCGAGCAGTACTTC
CASSYGAGVREQYF
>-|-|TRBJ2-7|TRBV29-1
TGCAGCGTTGCGGACACTTCCTACGAGCAGTACTTC
CSVADTSYEQYF
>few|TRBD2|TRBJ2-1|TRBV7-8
TGTGCCAGCAGCTTAAAGGCCCTTACTAGCGGGGGTTACAATGAGCAGTTCTTC
CASSLKALTSGGYNEQFF
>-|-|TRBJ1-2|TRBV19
TGTGCCAGTAGGTCGGAGGGATACTATGGCTACACCTTC
CASRSEGYYGYTF
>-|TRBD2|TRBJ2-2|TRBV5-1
TGCGCCAGCAGCTTGGCCACCAGCGGGGGGCGCTTACTGTTTTTT
CASSLATSGGRLLFF
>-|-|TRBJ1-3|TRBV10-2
TGCGCCAGCAGTGATTGGACACTTTCTGGAAACACCATATATTTT
CASSDWTLSGNTIYF
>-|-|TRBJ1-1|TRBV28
TGTGCCAGCAGTTCTCGGGTCGACGGTGAAGCTTTCTTT
CASSSRVDGEAFF
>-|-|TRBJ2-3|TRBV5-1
TGCGCCAGCAGCTTGGGTGGGGCGCCTAGCACAGATACGCAGTATTTT
CASSLGGAPSTDTQYF
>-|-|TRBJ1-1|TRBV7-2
TGTGCCAGCAGCTTAGTAGGGGTCACTGAAGCTTTCTTT
CASSLVGVTEAFF
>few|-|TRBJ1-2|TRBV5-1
TGCGCCAGCAGCTTGGGGGGCTCTGACTATGGCTACACCTTC
CASSLGGSDYGYTF
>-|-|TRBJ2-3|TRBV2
TGTGCCAGCAGTGAGATGGAGACGCAGTATTTT
CASSEMETQYF
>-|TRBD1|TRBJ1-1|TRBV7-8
TGTGCCAGCAGCTTAGATTCAGGGGGTACTGAAGCTTTCTTT
CASSLDSGGTEAFF
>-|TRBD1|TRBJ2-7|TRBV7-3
TGTGCCAGCAGCCCGGGACAGGGGATGGGAGAGCAGTACTTC
CASSPGQGMGEQYF
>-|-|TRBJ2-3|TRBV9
TGTGCCAGCAGCGTAGAACAGGGTTCCCCGGATACGCAGTATTTT
CASSVEQGSPDTQYF
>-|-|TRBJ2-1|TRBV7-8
TGTGCCAGCAGCTTAGAACTAGCTGGGGGAAATGAGCAGTTCTTC
CASSLELAGGNEQFF
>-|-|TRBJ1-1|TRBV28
TGTGCCAGCAGTAGGGGAGGGGGGAACACTGAAGCTTTCTTT
CASSRGGGNTEAFF
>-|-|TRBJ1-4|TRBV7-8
TGTGCCAGCAGCTCCACTCCACCACCCGGTGAAAAACTGTTTTTT
CASSSTPPPGEKLFF
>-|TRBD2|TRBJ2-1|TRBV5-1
TGCGCCAGCAGCTTGGAGGCGCGGGGGGCCCGGGATGAGCAGTTCTTC
CASSLEARGARDEQFF
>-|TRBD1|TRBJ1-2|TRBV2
TGTGCCAGCGGGCGGGGACAGGGAACTAATGGCTACACCTTC
CASGRGQGTNGYTF